This T cell receptor (beta chain) was captured in a study of CD8 T cells in Susac syndrome. Study information: Eight or nine of the sequenced Susac syndrome patients were in remission, and 5 or 6 had active disease.

cDNA came from about 0.51 to 1 ug RNA primed by random hexamers. Via MiXCR, TCRdb re-called the immunoSEQ multiplex PCR reads, giving one row per CDR3 protein. The sample holds about 81,000 distinct CDR3 sequences, around 94% seen once. A remark on this clonotype: Its antigen is not known.

V shed 7 bases and J 0 bases; nucleotides not matched to a gene: 6. The germline V gene has CDR1 LNHDA and CDR2 SQIVND (reference sequence). The CDR3 spans 15 residues. Negative magnetic isolation gave CD8+ and CD4+ cells; FACS enriched CD8+ TEMRA. Study-wide results and caveats: In its TCR sequencing and HLA analysis, the study acknowledged that the number of individuals was relatively small.

This rearrangement joins TRBV19 to TRBJ2-1; TRBD1 agrees at 7 bases. Input material: CD8+ T cells from PBMCs. The sequence derives from a human donor with Susac syndrome. CDR3 DNA: TGTGCCAGTATGAGGGGGCTAAACTCCTACAATGAGCAGTTCTTC. Translating gives CASMRGLNSYNEQFF.